The clone carrying this T cell receptor beta chain has only one observation. This record comes from a study of blood T cell repertoires in COVID-19. For the study at large: Sites across the United States, Italy and Spain contributed samples from acute and convalescent COVID-19.

V dropped 6 bases and J dropped 3; count of bases not matched to a gene: 4. The length of the CDR3 is 13 residues. Looked up from germline, CDR1 is ENHRY and CDR2 is SYGVKD. Authors' processing steps: For nucleated cells, counts were estimated from reference gene primer amplification. Here immunoSEQ multiplex PCR was the method, and the copy in TCRdb shows in-frame clones only, minus some. V, J and clone size derive from that table, while D and trimming were established from the DNA sequence. This table holds some 390,000 clones, nearly 90% found once. The study recruited people aged about 18 to 90 years across around 23 US areas.

The source material was PBMCs or T cells enriched from blood (not recorded which). This TCR came from a woman between 25 and 40 years old who had recovered from COVID-19. V and J are TRBV10-3 and TRBJ2-7; 8 bases line up with TRBD2. The CDR3 loop reads CAIRSGTSYEQYF. The CDR3 region has the DNA TGTGCCATCAGGTCCGGGACTAGCTACGAGCAGTACTTC.